This TCR beta chain emerged from a study of Ad26.COV2.S vaccination and SARS-CoV-2 variants. Study-level background: The authors gave Ad26.COV2.S intramuscularly, either once or twice 56 days apart.

The CDR3 totals 15 residues. Germline CDR1 is SGHRS and CDR2 is YFSETQ. The V segment lost 0 bases and the J segment 6 bases; nucleotides outside the gene matches: 7. Treatment meaning: approximately 18 received Ad26.COV2.S at low or high dose, single or two shots; a few received placebo; per-sample allocation not given. At day 63 after the first vaccine or placebo injection, samples were drawn. General study points: Compared with placebo recipients, vaccine recipients had higher spike-specific TCR breadth.

Libraries were prepared by immunoSEQ multiplex PCR; TCRdb keeps only in-frame clonotypes and omits some of them. Of 350,000 to 600,000 clones listed, 80% to 90% are singletons. Comment on this clone: Its antigen remains unidentified.

V usage is TRBV5-1 and J usage is TRBJ1-2, with 8 bases lining up with TRBD1. This TCR came from a person aged 18-60 years who received the Ad26.COV2.S COVID-19 vaccine or a placebo. The sample here was peripheral blood, taken in a trial of Ad26.COV2.S vaccine versus placebo. In DNA form, the CDR3 reads TGCGCCAGCAGCTTGGCCCGGGGACAGGCTCATGGCTACACCTTC. It codes for CASSLARGQAHGYTF.